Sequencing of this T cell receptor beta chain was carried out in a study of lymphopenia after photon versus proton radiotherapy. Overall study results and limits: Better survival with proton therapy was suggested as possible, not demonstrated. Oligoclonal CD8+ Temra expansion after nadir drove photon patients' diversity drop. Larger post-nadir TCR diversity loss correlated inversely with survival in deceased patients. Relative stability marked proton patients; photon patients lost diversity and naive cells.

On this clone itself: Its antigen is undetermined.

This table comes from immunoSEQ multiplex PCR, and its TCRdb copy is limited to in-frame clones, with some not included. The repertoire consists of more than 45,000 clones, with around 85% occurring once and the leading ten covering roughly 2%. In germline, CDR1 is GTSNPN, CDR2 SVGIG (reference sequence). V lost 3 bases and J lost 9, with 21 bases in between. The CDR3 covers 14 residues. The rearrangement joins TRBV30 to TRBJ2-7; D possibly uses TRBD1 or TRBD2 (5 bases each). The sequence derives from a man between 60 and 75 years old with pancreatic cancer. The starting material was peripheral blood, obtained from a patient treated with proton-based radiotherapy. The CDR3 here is CAWRGSSRGLGQYF. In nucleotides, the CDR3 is TGTGCCTGGAGGGGGAGTTCGAGGGGCCTAGGGCAGTACTTC.